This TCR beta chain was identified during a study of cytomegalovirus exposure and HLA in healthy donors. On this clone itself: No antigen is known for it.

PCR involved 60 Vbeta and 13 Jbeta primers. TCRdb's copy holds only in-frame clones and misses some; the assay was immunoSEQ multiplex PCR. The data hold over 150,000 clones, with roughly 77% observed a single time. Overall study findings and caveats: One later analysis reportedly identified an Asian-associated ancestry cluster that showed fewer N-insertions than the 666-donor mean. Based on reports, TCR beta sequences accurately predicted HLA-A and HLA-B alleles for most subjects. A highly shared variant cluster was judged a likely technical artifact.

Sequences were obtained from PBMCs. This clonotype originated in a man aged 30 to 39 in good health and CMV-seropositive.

Here the CDR3 DNA reads TGTGCCAGCAGCGGGGGGACTAGCGGGCAAGAGACCCAGTACTTC. Translated: CASSGGTSGQETQYF. The rearrangement links TRBV7-9 to TRBJ2-5; 12 nucleotides align to TRBD2. The CDR3 totals 15 residues. Germline V gives CDR1 SEHNR, CDR2 FQNEAQ (reference sequence). V lost 5 bases, J lost 2 bases, and 3 bases stayed unmatched. Filled out from reference TRBV7-9 and TRBJ2-5, the complete variable domain reads DTGVSQNPRHKITKRGQNVTFRCDPISEHNRLYWYRQTLGQGPEFLTYFQNEAQLEKSRLLSDRFSAERPKGSFSTLEIQRTEQGDSAMYLCASSGGTSGQETQYFGPGTRLLVL.